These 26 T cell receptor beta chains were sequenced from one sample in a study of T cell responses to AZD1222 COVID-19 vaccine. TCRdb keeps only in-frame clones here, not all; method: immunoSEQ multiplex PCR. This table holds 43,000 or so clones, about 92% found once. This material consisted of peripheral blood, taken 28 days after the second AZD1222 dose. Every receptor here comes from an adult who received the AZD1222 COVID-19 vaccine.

The CDR3 sequence is CASSLGTGEQYF. The CDR3 bases are TGTGCCAGCAGCCTTGGGACAGGCGAGCAGTACTTC. The chain recombines TRBV7-8 with TRBJ2-7; 8 nucleotides match TRBD1. The germline gives CDR1 SGHVS, CDR2 FQNEAQ. CDR3 length equals 12 residues. The ends lost 5 bases at V and 6 bases at J; junction bases unmatched: 3.

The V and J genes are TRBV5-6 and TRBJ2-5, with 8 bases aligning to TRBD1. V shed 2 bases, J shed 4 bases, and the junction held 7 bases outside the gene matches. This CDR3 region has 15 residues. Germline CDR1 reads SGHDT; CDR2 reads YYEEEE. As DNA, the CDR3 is TGTGCCAGCAGCTTTAATCAGGGGGCGGGAGAGACCCAGTACTTC. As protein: CASSFNQGAGETQYF. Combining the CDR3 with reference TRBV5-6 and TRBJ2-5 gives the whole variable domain DAGVTQSPTHLIKTRGQQVTLRCSPKSGHDTVSWYQQALGQGPQFIFQYYEEEERQRGNFPDRFSGHQFPNYSSELNVNALLLGDSALYLCASSFNQGAGETQYFGPGTRLLVL.

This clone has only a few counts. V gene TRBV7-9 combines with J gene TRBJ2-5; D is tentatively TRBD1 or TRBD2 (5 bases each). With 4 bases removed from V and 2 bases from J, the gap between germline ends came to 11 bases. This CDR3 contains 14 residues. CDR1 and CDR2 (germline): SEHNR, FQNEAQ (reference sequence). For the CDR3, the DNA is TGTGCCAGCAGCTCCGAGGGGCATCAAGAGACCCAGTACTTC. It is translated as CASSSEGHQETQYF.

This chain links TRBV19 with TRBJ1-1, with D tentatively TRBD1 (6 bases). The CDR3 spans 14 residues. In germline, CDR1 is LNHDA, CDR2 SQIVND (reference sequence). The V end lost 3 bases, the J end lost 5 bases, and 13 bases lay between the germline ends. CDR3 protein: CASSMGGGQTEAFF. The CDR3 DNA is TGTGCCAGTAGTATGGGAGGGGGACAAACTGAAGCTTTCTTT. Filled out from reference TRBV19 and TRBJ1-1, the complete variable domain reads DGGITQSPKYLFRKEGQNVTLSCEQNLNHDAMYWYRQDPGQGLRLIYYSQIVNDFQKGDIAEGYSVSREKKESFPLTVTSAQKNPTAFYLCASSMGGGQTEAFFGQGTRLTVV.

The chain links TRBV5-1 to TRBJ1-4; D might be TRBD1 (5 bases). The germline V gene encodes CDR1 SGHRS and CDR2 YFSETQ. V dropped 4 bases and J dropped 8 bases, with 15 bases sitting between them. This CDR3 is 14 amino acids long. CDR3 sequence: CASSPWDEGEKLFF. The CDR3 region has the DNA TGCGCCAGCAGCCCGTGGGACGAGGGAGAAAAACTGTTTTTT. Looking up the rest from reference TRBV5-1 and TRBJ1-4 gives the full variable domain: KAGVTQTPRYLIKTRGQQVTLSCSPISGHRSVSWYQQTPGQGLQFLFEYFSETQRNKGNFPGRFSGRQFSNSRSEMNVSTLELGDSALYLCASSPWDEGEKLFFGSGTQLSVL.

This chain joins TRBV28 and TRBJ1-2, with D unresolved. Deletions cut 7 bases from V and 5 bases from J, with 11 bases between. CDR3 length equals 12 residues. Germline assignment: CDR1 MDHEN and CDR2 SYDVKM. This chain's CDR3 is CASNVGRYGYTF. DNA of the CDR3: TGTGCCAGCAATGTTGGGAGGTATGGCTACACCTTC.

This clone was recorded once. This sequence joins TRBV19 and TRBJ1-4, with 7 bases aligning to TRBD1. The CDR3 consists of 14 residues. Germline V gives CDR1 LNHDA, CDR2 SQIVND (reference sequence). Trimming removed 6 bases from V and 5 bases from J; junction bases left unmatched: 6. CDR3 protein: CASRPGQSNEKLFF. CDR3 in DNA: TGTGCCAGTAGACCGGGACAGTCAAATGAAAAACTGTTTTTT.

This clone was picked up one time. In DNA, the CDR3 is TGTGCCAGCAGCTTGGGGACAGGGCAACAAGAGACCCAGTACTTC. Translated: CASSLGTGQQETQYF. The chain has TRBV11-3 and TRBJ2-5, with 9 bases matching TRBD1. This CDR3 comprises 15 residues. V trimming: 3 bases; J trimming: 2 bases; junction bases outside the gene matches: 4. CDR1 SGHNT and CDR2 YENEEA come from the germline V gene.

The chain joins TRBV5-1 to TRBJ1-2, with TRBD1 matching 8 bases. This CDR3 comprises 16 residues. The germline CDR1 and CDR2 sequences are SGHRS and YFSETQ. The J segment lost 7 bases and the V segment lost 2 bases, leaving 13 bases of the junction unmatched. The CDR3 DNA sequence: TGCGCCAGCAGCTTAGACGAAGGACAGGGAGGACGTGGCTACACCTTC. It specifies CASSLDEGQGGRGYTF.

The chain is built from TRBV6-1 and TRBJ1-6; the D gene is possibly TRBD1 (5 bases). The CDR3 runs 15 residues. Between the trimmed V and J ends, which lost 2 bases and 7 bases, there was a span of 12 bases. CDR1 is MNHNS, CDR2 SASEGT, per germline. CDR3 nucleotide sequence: TGTGCCAGCAGTGAATGGAGGCAGGGAAATTCACCCCTCCACTTT. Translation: CASSEWRQGNSPLHF.

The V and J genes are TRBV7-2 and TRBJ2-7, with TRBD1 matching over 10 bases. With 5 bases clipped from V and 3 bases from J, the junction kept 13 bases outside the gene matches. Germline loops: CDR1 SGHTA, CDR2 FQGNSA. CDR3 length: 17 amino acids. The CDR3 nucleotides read TGTGCCAGCAGCCCAGCGGACAGGGGGATAGGAGGCTACGAGCAGTACTTC. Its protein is CASSPADRGIGGYEQYF.

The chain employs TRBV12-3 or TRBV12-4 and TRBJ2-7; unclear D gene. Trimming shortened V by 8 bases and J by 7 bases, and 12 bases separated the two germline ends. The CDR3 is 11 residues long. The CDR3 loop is CASGSRWEQYF. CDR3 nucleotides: TGTGCCAGCGGATCGAGGTGGGAGCAGTACTTC.

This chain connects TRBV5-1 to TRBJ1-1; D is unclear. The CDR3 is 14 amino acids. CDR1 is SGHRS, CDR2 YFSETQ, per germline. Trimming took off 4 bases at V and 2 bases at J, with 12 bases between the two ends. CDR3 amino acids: CASSPEGYNTEAFF. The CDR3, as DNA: TGCGCCAGCAGCCCGGAAGGGTATAACACTGAAGCTTTCTTT.

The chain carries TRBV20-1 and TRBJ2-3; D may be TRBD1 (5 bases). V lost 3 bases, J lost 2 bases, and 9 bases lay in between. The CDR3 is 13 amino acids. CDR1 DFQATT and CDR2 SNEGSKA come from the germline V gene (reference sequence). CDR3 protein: CSASAGHTDTQYF. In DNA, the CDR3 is TGCAGTGCTAGTGCAGGGCACACAGATACGCAGTATTTT.

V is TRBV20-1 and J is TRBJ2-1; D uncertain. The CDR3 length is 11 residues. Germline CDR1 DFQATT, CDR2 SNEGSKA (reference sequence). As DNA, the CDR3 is TGCAGCGCCGTGGCCTACAATGAGCAGTTCTTC. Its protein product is CSAVAYNEQFF.

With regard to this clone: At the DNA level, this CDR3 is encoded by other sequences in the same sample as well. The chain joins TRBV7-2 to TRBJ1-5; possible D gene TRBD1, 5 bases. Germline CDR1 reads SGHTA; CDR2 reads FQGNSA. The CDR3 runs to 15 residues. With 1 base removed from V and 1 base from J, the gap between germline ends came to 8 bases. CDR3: CASSLGQGSNQPQHF. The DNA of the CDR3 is TGTGCCAGCAGCTTAGGCCAGGGAAGCAATCAGCCCCAGCATTTT.

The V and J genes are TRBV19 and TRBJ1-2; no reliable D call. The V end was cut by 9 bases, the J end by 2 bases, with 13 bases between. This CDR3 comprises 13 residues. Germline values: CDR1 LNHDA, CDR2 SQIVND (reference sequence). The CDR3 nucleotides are TGTGCCAGCGTCCCGGGATCCAACTATGGCTACACCTTC. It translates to CASVPGSNYGYTF.

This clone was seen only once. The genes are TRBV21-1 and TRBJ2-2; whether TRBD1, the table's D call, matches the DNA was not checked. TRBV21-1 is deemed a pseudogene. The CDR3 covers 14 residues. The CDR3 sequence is CASSATGGSGELFF. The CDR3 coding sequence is TGTGCCAGCAGCGCCACAGGGGGCTCCGGGGAGCTGTTTTTT.

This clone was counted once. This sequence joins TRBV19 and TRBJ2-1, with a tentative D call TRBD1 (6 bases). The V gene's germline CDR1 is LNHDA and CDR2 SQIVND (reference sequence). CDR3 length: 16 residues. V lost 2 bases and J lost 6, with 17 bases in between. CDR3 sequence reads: CASSIRQALILNEQFF. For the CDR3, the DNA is TGTGCCAGTAGTATAAGACAGGCCCTCATCCTCAATGAGCAGTTCTTC.

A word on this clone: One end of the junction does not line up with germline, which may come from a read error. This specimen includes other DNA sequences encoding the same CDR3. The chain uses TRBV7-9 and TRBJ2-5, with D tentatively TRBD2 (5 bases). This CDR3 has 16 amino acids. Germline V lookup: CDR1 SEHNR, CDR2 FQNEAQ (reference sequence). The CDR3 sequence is CASSPTRSLGGETQYF. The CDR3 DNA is TGTGCCAGCAGCCCCACCCGGTCCCTTGGAGGAGAGACCCAATACTTC.

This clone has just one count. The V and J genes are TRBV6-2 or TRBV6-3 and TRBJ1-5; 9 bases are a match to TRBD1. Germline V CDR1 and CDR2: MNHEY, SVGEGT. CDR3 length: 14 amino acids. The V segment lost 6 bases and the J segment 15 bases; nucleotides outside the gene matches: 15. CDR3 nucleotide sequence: TGTGCCAGCAGCCCTACAGGGGGCGACCGTGGTGGGCATTTT. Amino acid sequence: CASSPTGGDRGGHF.

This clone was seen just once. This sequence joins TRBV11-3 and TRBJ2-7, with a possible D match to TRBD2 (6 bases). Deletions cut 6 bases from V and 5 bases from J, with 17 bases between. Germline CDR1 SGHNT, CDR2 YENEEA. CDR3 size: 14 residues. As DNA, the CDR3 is TGTGCCAGCAGTGCCCGGGGGACGGCGGACGAGCAGTACTTC. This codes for CASSARGTADEQYF. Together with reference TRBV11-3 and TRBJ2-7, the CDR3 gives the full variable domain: EAGVVQSPRYKIIEKKQPVAFWCNPISGHNTLYWYLQNLGQGPELLIRYENEEAVDDSQLPKDRFSAERLKGVDSTLKIQPAELGDSAVYLCASSARGTADEQYFGPGTRLTVT.

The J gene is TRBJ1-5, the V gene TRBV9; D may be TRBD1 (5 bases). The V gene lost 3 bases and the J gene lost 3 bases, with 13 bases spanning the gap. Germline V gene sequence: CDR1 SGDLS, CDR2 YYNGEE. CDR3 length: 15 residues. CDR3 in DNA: TGTGCCAGCAGCGCTGGGACCGCTGCCAATCAGCCCCAGCATTTT. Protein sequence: CASSAGTAANQPQHF. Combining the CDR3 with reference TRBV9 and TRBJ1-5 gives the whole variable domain DSGVTQTPKHLITATGQRVTLRCSPRSGDLSVYWYQQSLDQGLQFLIQYYNGEERAKGNILERFSAQQFPDLHSELNLSSLELGDSALYFCASSAGTAANQPQHFGDGTRLSIL.

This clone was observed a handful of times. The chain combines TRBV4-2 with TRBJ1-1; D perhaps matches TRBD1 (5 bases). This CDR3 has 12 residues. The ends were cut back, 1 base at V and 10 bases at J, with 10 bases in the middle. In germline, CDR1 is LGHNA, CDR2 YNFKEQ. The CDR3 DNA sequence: TGTGCCAGCAGCCAAGCCCCAGGGAGAGCTTTCTTT. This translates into CASSQAPGRAFF.

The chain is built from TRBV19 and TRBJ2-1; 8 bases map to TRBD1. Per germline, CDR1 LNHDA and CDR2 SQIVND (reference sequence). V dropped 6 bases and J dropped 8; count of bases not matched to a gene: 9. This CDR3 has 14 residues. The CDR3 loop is CASRNTGQGHEQFF. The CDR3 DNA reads TGTGCCAGTAGAAACACCGGACAGGGCCATGAGCAGTTCTTC.

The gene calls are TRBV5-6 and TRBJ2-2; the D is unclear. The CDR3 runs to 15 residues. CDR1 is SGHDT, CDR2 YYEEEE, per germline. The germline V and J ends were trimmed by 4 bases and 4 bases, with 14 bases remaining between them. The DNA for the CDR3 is TGTGCCAGCAGCCATCGGGCTTCGGGCACCGGGGAGCTGTTTTTT. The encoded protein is CASSHRASGTGELFF.